Detailed here is one T cell receptor (beta chain). Its matching antigen is unknown. This entry belongs to a study of shared clonotypes between healthy human individuals. The donors, all of them Caucasian adults, lived in Nashville, Tennessee. The study separated CD4+ cells into CD45RA+ naive and CD45RA-negative memory subsets. In the original processing: From ImmunoSEQ came sequences covering only the junction and carrying no quality scores, so filtering differed. TCRdb's copy holds only in-frame clones and misses some; the assay was immunoSEQ multiplex PCR. That table gives V, J and clone size, and the DNA gave D and trimming. Among some 2.3 million clones listed, 85% to 95% were seen once. Study results and caveats: Only blood samples were collected, and tissue repertoires likely differ.

Deletions cut 2 bases from V and 7 bases from J, with 15 bases between. From germline, CDR1 is SNHLY and CDR2 FYNNEI. CDR3 length: 14 residues. The material sequenced was naive CD4+ T cells from PBMCs. As to subset: CD45RA+ positively selected. The TCR comes from a man younger than 35 in good health. Some clones in this sample may be carry-over from other donors' samples. V usage is TRBV2 and J usage is TRBJ2-7; D gene uncertain. Written as DNA, the CDR3 is TGTGCCAGCAGTGAATATTCCCGGCTGTCTGAGCAGTACTTC. It codes for CASSEYSRLSEQYF. Complete variable domain (other parts from reference TRBV2 and TRBJ2-7): EPEVTQTPSHQVTQMGQEVILRCVPISNHLYFYWYRQILGQKVEFLVSFYNNEISEKSEIFDDQFSVERPDGSNFTLKIRSTKLEDSAMYFCASSEYSRLSEQYFGPGTRLTVT.